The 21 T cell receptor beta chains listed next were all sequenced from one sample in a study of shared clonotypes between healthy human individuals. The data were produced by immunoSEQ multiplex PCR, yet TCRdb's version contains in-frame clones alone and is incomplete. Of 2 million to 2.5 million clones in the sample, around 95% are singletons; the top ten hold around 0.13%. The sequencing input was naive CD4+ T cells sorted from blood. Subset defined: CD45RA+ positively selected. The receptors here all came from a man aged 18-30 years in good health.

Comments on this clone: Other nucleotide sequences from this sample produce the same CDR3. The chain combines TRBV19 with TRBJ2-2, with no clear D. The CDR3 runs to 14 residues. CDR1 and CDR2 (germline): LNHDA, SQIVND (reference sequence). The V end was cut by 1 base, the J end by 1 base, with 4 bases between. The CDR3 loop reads CASSIAGNTGELFF. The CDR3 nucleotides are TGTGCCAGTAGTATAGCAGGGAACACCGGGGAGCTGTTTTTT.

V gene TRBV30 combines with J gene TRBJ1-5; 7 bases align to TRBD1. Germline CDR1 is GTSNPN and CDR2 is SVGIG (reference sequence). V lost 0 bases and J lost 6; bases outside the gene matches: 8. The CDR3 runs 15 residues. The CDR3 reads CAWSVVRGLVQPQHF. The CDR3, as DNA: TGTGCCTGGAGTGTGGTTAGGGGGCTAGTTCAGCCCCAGCATTTT.

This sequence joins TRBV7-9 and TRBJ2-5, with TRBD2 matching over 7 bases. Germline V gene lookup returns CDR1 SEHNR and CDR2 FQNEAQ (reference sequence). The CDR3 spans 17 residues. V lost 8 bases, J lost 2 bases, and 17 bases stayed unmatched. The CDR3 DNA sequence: TGTGCCAGCGAGCTTCACGGCGCGTCTAGCGGTCAAGAGACCCAGTACTTC. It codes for CASELHGASSGQETQYF.

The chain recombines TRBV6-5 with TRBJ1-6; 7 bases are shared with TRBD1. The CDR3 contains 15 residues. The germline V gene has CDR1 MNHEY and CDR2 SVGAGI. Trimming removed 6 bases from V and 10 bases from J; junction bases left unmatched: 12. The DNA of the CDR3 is TGTGCCAGCAGAATTGGGACAGACCTTTGGTCACCCCTCCACTTT. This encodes CASRIGTDLWSPLHF.

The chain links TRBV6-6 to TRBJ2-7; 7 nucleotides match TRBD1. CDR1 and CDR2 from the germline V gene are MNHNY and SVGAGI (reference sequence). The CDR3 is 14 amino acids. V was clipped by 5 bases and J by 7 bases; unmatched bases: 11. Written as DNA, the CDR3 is TGTGCCAGCAGTAGGGGGCGGGTCCTGGGGGAGCAGTACTTC. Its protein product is CASSRGRVLGEQYF.

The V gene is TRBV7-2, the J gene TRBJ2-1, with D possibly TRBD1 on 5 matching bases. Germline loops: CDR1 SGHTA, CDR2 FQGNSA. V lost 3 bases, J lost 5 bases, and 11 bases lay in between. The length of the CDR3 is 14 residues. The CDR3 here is CASSFAGSNNEQFF. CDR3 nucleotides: TGTGCCAGCAGCTTTGCAGGGTCCAACAATGAGCAGTTCTTC.

Here the CDR3 DNA reads TGTGCCAGCAGCCCAGGCCTCCGGCGGGAGCTGTTTTTT. It encodes CASSPGLRRELFF. The chain links TRBV14 to TRBJ2-2; D remains unclear. The CDR3 covers 13 residues. V shed 4 bases and J shed 9 bases, with 12 bases lying between them. The germline gives CDR1 SGHDN, CDR2 FVKESK.

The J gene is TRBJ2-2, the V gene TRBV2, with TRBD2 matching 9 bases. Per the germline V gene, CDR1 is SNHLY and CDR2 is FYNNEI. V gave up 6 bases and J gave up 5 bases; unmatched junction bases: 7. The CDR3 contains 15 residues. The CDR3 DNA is TGTGCCAGCAGCCCTGGCGGGAGGGCGACCGGGGAGCTGTTTTTT. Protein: CASSPGGRATGELFF.

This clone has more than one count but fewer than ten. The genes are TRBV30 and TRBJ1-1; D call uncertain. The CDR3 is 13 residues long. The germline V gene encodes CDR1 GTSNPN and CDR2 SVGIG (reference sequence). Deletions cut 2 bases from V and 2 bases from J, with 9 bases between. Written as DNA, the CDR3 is TGTGCCTGGAGTCCCTCCTACAACACTGAAGCTTTCTTT. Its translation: CAWSPSYNTEAFF.

The CDR3 DNA follows: TGTGCCTGGAGCCAACGAGGGAAGACTAGCGGGAGGGCGAGGGATACGCAGTATTTT. Its protein product is CAWSQRGKTSGRARDTQYF. The chain uses TRBV30 and TRBJ2-3; 14 bases align to TRBD2. This CDR3 is 19 amino acids long. The germline V gene encodes CDR1 GTSNPN and CDR2 SVGIG (reference sequence). Trimming cost V 3 bases and J 6 bases; bases outside gene matches: 17.

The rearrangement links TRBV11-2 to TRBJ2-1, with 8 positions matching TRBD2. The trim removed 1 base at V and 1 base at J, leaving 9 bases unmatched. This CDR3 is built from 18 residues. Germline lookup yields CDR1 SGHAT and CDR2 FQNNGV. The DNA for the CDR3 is TGTGCCAGCAGCTTAGTAGGGCGGTTAGCGGGATCCTACAATGAGCAGTTCTTC. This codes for CASSLVGRLAGSYNEQFF.

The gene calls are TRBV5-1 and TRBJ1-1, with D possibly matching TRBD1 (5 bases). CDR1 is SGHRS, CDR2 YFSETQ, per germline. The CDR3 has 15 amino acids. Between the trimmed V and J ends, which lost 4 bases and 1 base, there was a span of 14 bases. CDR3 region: CASSRGDSSNTEAFF. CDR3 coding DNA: TGCGCCAGCAGCCGGGGAGACAGTTCGAACACTGAAGCTTTCTTT.

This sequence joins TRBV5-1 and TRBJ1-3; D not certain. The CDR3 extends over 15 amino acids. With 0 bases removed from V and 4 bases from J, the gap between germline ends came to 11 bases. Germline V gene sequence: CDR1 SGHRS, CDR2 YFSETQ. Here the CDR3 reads CASSLAGTYGNTIYF. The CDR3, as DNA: TGCGCCAGCAGCTTGGCCGGAACGTACGGAAACACCATATATTTT.

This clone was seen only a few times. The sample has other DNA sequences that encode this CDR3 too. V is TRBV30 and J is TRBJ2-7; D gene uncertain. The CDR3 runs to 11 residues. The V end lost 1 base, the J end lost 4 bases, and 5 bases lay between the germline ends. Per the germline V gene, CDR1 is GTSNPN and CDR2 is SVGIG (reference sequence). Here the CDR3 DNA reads TGTGCCTGGAGTGAATCTTACGAGCAGTACTTC. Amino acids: CAWSESYEQYF.

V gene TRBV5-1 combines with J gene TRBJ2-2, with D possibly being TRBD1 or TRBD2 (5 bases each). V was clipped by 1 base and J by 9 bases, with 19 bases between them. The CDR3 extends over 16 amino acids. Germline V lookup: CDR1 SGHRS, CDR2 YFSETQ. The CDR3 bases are TGCGCCAGCAGCTTGAGTCGGGACCCCATGGGCCGGGAGCTGTTTTTT. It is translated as CASSLSRDPMGRELFF.

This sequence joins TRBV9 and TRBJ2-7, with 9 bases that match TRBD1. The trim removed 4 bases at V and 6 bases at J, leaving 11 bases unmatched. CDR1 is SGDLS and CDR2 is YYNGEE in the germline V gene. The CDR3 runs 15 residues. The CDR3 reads CASSPGTGTSGEQYF. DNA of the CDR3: TGTGCCAGCAGCCCCGGGACAGGGACTTCGGGCGAGCAGTACTTC.

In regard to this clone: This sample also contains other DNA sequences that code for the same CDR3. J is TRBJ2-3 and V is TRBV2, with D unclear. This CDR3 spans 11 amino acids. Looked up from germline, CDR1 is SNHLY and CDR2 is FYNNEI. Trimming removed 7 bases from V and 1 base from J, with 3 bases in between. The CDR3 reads CASTGTDTQYF. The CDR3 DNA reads TGTGCCAGCACTGGCACAGATACGCAGTATTTT.

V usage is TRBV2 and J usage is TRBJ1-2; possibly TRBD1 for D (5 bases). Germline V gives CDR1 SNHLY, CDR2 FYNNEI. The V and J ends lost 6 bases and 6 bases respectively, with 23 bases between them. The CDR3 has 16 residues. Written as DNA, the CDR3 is TGTGCCAGCAGGGAAATGTACGGGGCCCAAGTCGATGGCTACACCTTC. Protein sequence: CASREMYGAQVDGYTF.

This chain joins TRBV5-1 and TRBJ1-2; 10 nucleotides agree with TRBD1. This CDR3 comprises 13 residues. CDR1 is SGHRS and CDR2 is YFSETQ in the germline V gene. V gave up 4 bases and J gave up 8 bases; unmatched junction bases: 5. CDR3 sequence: CASSKGQGYGYTF. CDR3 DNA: TGCGCCAGCAGCAAGGGACAGGGGTACGGCTACACCTTC.

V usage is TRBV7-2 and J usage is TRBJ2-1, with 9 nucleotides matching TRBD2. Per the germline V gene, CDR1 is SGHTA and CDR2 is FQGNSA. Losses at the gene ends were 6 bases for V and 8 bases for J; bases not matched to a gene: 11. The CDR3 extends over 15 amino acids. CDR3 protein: CASSSGLASVYEQFF. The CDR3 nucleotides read TGTGCCAGCAGTTCGGGACTAGCCTCAGTCTATGAGCAGTTCTTC. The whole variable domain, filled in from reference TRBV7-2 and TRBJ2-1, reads GAGVSQSPSNKVTEKGKDVELRCDPISGHTALYWYRQSLGQGLEFLIYFQGNSAPDKSGLPSDRFSAERTGGSVSTLTIQRTQQEDSAVYLCASSSGLASVYEQFFGPGTRLTVL.

CDR3 bases: TGTGCCAGTAGTATAGCCCCTAGGAACATTCAGTACTTC. Translating gives CASSIAPRNIQYF. The chain employs TRBV19 and TRBJ2-4; D call uncertain. CDR1 LNHDA and CDR2 SQIVND come from the germline V gene (reference sequence). This CDR3 region has 13 residues. V was pared by 1 base and J by 7 bases, with 8 bases between.